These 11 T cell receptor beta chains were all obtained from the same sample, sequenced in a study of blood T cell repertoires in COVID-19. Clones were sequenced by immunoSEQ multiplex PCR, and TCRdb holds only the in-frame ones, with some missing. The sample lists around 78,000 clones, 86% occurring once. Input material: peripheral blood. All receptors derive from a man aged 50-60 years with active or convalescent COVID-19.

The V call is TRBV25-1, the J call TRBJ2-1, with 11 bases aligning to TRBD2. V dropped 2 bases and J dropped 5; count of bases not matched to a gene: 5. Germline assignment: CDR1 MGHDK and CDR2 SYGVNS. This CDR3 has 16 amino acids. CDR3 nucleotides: TGTGCCAGCAGTGAAATGTCGGGACTAGCGGACAATGAGCAGTTCTTC. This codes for CASSEMSGLADNEQFF.

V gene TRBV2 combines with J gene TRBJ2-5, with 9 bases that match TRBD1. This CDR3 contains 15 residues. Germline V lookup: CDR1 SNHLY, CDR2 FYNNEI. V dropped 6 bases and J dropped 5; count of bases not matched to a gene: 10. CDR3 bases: TGTGCCAGCAGCGCTCCGGGACAGGGAGGGGAGACCCAGTACTTC. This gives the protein CASSAPGQGGETQYF. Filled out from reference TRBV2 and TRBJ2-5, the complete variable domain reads EPEVTQTPSHQVTQMGQEVILRCVPISNHLYFYWYRQILGQKVEFLVSFYNNEISEKSEIFDDQFSVERPDGSNFTLKIRSTKLEDSAMYFCASSAPGQGGETQYFGPGTRLLVL.

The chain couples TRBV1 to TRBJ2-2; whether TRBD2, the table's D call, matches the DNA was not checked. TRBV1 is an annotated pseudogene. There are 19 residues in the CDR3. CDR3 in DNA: TGCACCAGCAGCCAACCCTTAGCCCCGGGGGGGCGGGGCACCGGGGAGCTGTTTTTT. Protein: CTSSQPLAPGGRGTGELFF.

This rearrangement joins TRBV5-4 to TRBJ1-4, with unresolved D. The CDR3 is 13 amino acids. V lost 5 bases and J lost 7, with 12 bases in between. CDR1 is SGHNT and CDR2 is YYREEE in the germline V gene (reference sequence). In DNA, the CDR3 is TGTGCCAGCAGTTCCGATCAGGCTGAAAAACTGTTTTTT. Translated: CASSSDQAEKLFF. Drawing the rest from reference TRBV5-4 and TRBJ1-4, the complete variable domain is ETGVTQSPTHLIKTRGQQVTLRCSSQSGHNTVSWYQQALGQGPQFIFQYYREEENGRGNFPPRFSGLQFPNYSSELNVNALELDDSALYLCASSSDQAEKLFFGSGTQLSVL.

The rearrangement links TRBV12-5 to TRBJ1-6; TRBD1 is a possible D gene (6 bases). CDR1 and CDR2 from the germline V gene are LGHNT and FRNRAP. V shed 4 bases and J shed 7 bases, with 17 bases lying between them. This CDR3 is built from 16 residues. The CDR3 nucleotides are TGTGCTAGTGGTTCCGGGACATCTTATGGGAATTCACCCCTCCACTTT. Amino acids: CASGSGTSYGNSPLHF.

The CDR3 DNA reads TGTGCCAGCAGCTCATACGGACAGGGCGGTGAGCAGTTCTTC. It encodes CASSSYGQGGEQFF. The chain recombines TRBV11-2 with TRBJ2-1; 8 positions agree with TRBD1. With 4 bases clipped from V and 9 bases from J, the junction kept 8 bases outside the gene matches. The CDR3 contains 14 residues. The germline gives CDR1 SGHAT, CDR2 FQNNGV.

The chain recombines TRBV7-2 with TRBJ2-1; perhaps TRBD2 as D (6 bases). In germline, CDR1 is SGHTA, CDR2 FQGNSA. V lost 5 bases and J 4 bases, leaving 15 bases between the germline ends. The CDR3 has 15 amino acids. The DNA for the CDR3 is TGTGCCAGCAGCCCCGACGCGGGACCATACAATGAGCAGTTCTTC. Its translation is CASSPDAGPYNEQFF.

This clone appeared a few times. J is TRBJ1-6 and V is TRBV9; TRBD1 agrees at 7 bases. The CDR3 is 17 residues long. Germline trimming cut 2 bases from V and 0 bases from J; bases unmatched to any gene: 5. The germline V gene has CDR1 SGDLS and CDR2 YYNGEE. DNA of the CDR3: TGTGCCAGCAGCGTGTCAGGGGGAAGCTCCTATAATTCACCCCTCCACTTT. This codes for CASSVSGGSSYNSPLHF. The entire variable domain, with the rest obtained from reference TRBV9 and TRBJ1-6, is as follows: DSGVTQTPKHLITATGQRVTLRCSPRSGDLSVYWYQQSLDQGLQFLIQYYNGEERAKGNILERFSAQQFPDLHSELNLSSLELGDSALYFCASSVSGGSSYNSPLHFGNGTRLTVT.

The CDR3 DNA is TGTGCCAGCTCACCCAATTCTGAGAACTATGGCTACACCTTC. As protein: CASSPNSENYGYTF. The J gene is TRBJ1-2, the V gene TRBV18; D is unclear. Germline assignment: CDR1 KGHSH and CDR2 LQKENI. This CDR3 has 14 amino acids. Between the trimmed V and J ends, which lost 3 bases and 2 bases, there was a span of 10 bases. Using reference TRBV18 and TRBJ1-2 for the parts outside the CDR3, the full variable domain is NAGVMQNPRHLVRRRGQEARLRCSPMKGHSHVYWYRQLPEEGLKFMVYLQKENIIDESGMPKERFSAEFPKEGPSILRIQQVVRGDSAAYFCASSPNSENYGYTFGSGTRLTVV.

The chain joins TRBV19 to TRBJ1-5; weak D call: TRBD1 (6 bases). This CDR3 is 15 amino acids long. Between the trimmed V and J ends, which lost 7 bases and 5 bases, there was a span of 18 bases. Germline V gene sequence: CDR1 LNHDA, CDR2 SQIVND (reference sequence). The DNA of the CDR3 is TGTGCCAGTAAACCTGTTTGGGGGCGCGATCAGCCCCAGCATTTT. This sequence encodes CASKPVWGRDQPQHF.

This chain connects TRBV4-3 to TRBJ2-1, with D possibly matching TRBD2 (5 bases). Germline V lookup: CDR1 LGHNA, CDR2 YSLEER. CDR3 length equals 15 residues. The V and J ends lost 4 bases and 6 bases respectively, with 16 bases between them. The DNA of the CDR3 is TGCGCCAGCAGCCCCGAAGGGAGTGATTTCAATGAGCAGTTCTTC. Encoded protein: CASSPEGSDFNEQFF.